This T cell receptor (beta chain) was obtained from a study of blood T cell repertoires in COVID-19. Study-level background: Researchers got acute and convalescent COVID-19 samples from the United States, Italy and Spain.

Authors' analysis steps: Using reference gene primer amplification, nucleated cell counts were estimated. Data came from immunoSEQ multiplex PCR; TCRdb stores just in-frame clones and leaves some out. V and J calls and clone size are given by that table; D and trimming were obtained from the DNA. The sample lists about 73,000 clones; 83% were seen once. This CDR3 comprises 16 residues. The germline gives CDR1 SGHNT, CDR2 YYREEE (reference sequence). V dropped 0 bases and J dropped 7 bases, with 17 bases sitting between them. Sequencing was done on a sample of peripheral blood. The clonotype originates from a woman between 55 and 75 years old with acute or convalescent COVID-19. This chain links TRBV5-4 with TRBJ1-5; D perhaps matches TRBD1 (5 bases). For the CDR3, the DNA is TGTGCCAGCAGCTTGGGGGGGGGAGTTTCGTTCCAGCCCCAGCATTTT. It codes for CASSLGGGVSFQPQHF.